This TCR beta chain derives from a study of early T cells in non-severe SARS-CoV-2 infection. Across the study: Alpha and beta chains were unpaired, from unsorted whole-blood bulk RNA.

This clonotype has a handful of counts. The CDR3 covers 14 residues. The germline CDR1 and CDR2 sequences are SNHLY and FYNNEI. With 7 bases clipped from V and 8 bases from J, the junction kept 9 bases outside the gene matches. A single record per CDR3 protein comes from TCRdb applying MiXCR to the 5' RACE reads. The sample yields approximately 69,000 distinct CDR3 sequences, approximately 10% seen once. The TCR was taken from an adult who was a healthcare worker with PCR-confirmed SARS-CoV-2 infection or an uninfected control (not recorded which). Specimen: whole blood, collected at baseline. The genes are TRBV2 and TRBJ1-4, with 8 bases that match TRBD1. The CDR3 here is CASNLDRGVEKLFF. The CDR3 bases are TGTGCCAGCAACCTCGACAGGGGCGTCGAAAAACTGTTTTTT.